These 28 T cell receptor beta chains came from one sample sequenced in a study of response to subunit inactivated influenza vaccine. TCRdb re-analysed the RT-PCR reads in MiXCR, keeping a single row per CDR3 protein. The sample has around 580,000 distinct CDR3 sequences; 12% to 15% are singletons. The sample consisted of PBMCs from blood, taken 11 to 12 days after vaccination. Receptors were obtained from a man in his forties or fifties who received an inactivated influenza vaccine.

This clonotype was picked up a small number of times. This rearrangement joins TRBV4-3 to TRBJ2-3, with D perhaps TRBD2 (6 bases). The V gene's germline CDR1 is LGHNA and CDR2 YSLEER. The CDR3 runs 14 residues. Trimming removed 4 bases at V and 4 bases at J, with 12 bases between. The CDR3 DNA is TGCGCCAGCAGCCGTGGAGGGTCTTCAGATACGCAGTATTTT. Translating gives CASSRGGSSDTQYF.

The chain couples TRBV10-2 to TRBJ2-7; D is possibly TRBD1 (6 bases). V gave up 6 bases and J gave up 6 bases, with 12 bases separating them. The CDR3 is made up of 12 amino acids. Germline lookup yields CDR1 WSHSY and CDR2 SAAADI. As DNA, the CDR3 is TGCGCCAGCAGACAACAGGGTTCCGAGCAGTACTTC. It is translated as CASRQQGSEQYF.

This chain links TRBV7-2 with TRBJ1-4, with D possibly matching TRBD1 (5 bases). Between the trimmed V and J ends, which lost 1 base and 10 bases, there was a span of 16 bases. The CDR3 spans 15 residues. The V gene's germline CDR1 is SGHTA and CDR2 FQGNSA. The CDR3 sequence is CASSLGGGTGGKLFF. The CDR3 region has the DNA TGTGCCAGCAGCTTAGGGGGAGGGACGGGCGGAAAACTGTTTTTT.

In its sample, this clonotype was seen once. This chain uses TRBV4-3 with TRBJ1-4; D ambiguous. The germline V gene has CDR1 LGHNA and CDR2 YSLEER. Trimming removed 2 bases at V and 6 bases at J, with 13 bases between. The CDR3 totals 15 residues. As DNA, the CDR3 is TGCGCCAGCAGCCAAAGTGGGGTGCTAGATGAAAAACTGTTTTTT. It yields the protein CASSQSGVLDEKLFF.

The gene calls are TRBV28 and TRBJ2-2; the D gene could be TRBD1 or TRBD2 (5 bases each). The germline gives CDR1 MDHEN, CDR2 SYDVKM. This CDR3 spans 14 amino acids. The V end lost 6 bases, the J end lost 1 base, and 9 bases lay between the germline ends. This chain's CDR3 is CASSRDQNTGELFF. The CDR3 coding sequence is TGTGCCAGCAGCAGGGACCAGAACACCGGGGAGCTGTTTTTT.

This clonotype occurred a few times. This sequence joins TRBV6-5 and TRBJ1-2; 7 positions agree with TRBD1. The germline gives CDR1 MNHEY, CDR2 SVGAGI. This CDR3 is built from 14 residues. Trimming removed 2 bases from V and 2 bases from J; junction bases left unmatched: 2. CDR3 sequence: CASSYEGQNYGYTF. The CDR3 nucleotides are TGTGCCAGCAGTTACGAGGGACAGAACTATGGCTACACCTTC.

The V gene is TRBV20-1, the J gene TRBJ2-7, with D uncertain. The CDR3 has 14 residues. Germline V gives CDR1 DFQATT, CDR2 SNEGSKA (reference sequence). The V and J ends lost 4 bases and 6 bases respectively, with 19 bases between them. The CDR3, as DNA: TGCAGTGCTACAGTCCCGGGCCCACCCATCGAGCAGTACTTC. It encodes CSATVPGPPIEQYF.

The chain links TRBV24-1 to TRBJ2-5, with D tentatively TRBD1 (6 bases). This CDR3 region has 14 residues. Germline V CDR1 and CDR2: KGHDR, SFDVKD. V lost 2 bases to trimming and J lost 6 bases, with 12 bases between them. This chain's CDR3 is CATSDSGTMKTQYF. The DNA of the CDR3 is TGTGCCACCAGTGATTCCGGGACAATGAAGACCCAGTACTTC.

The chain is built from TRBV7-9 and TRBJ2-7; the match to TRBD1 covers 11 bases. V was clipped by 10 bases and J by 7 bases; unmatched bases: 24. The CDR3 loop spans 18 amino acids. Germline values: CDR1 SEHNR, CDR2 FQNEAQ (reference sequence). The CDR3 DNA reads TGTGCCACCTCAGCTTTCCCTTTAGGACAGGGGGCAGTAGGGGAGCAGTACTTC. It codes for CATSAFPLGQGAVGEQYF.

This clonotype occurred a few times. The chain uses TRBV7-9 and TRBJ2-7, with TRBD2 identical over 9 bases. Germline V gene sequence: CDR1 SEHNR, CDR2 FQNEAQ (reference sequence). This CDR3 comprises 14 residues. Germline trimming cut 5 bases from V and 1 base from J; bases unmatched to any gene: 3. CDR3 region: CASSRSGRSYEQYF. CDR3 bases: TGTGCCAGCAGCCGTAGCGGGAGATCCTACGAGCAGTACTTC.

The DNA of the CDR3 is TGTGCCAGCAGTTATAGCAGGACTAGTGCCAGAGATACGCAGTATTTT. Protein product: CASSYSRTSARDTQYF. The V call is TRBV6-2 or TRBV6-3, the J call TRBJ2-3, with 7 bases lining up with TRBD2. The V segment lost 3 bases and the J segment 5 bases; nucleotides outside the gene matches: 11. Germline V lookup: CDR1 MNHEY, CDR2 SVGEGT. The CDR3 has 16 amino acids.

This clonotype was counted a few times. V is TRBV7-2 and J is TRBJ1-2; tentative D call: TRBD1 (5 bases). CDR3 length: 14 residues. Germline-derived CDR1 and CDR2 are SGHTA and FQGNSA. V dropped 1 base and J dropped 3 bases, with 9 bases sitting between them. CDR3 DNA: TGTGCCAGCAGCTTAGACAGGCAACACTATGGCTACACCTTC. Protein product: CASSLDRQHYGYTF.

V usage is TRBV2 and J usage is TRBJ1-1; perhaps TRBD1 as D (5 bases). Trimming took 6 bases from V and 0 from J, leaving 14 bases between them. The germline V gene has CDR1 SNHLY and CDR2 FYNNEI. There are 15 residues in the CDR3. CDR3 nucleotides: TGTGCCAGCAGAAAGTCGGGACGGTTGAACACTGAAGCTTTCTTT. This encodes CASRKSGRLNTEAFF. The whole variable domain, filled in from reference TRBV2 and TRBJ1-1, reads EPEVTQTPSHQVTQMGQEVILRCVPISNHLYFYWYRQILGQKVEFLVSFYNNEISEKSEIFDDQFSVERPDGSNFTLKIRSTKLEDSAMYFCASRKSGRLNTEAFFGQGTRLTVV.

The table lists this clonotype with a few counts. The J gene is TRBJ2-1, the V gene TRBV4-1; TRBD2 matches 7 bases. Germline CDR1 and CDR2: MGHRA and YSYEKL. The CDR3 contains 14 residues. The V gene end was trimmed by 0 bases and the J gene end by 9 bases; junction bases not matched to a gene: 5. The CDR3: CASSQDVTSSEQFF. The CDR3 region has the DNA TGCGCCAGCAGCCAAGACGTGACTAGCTCTGAGCAGTTCTTC.

About this clonotype itself: Since no conserved phenylalanine or tryptophan closes the CDR3, a read error is the likely cause. This sequence joins TRBV20-1 and TRBJ2-7, with 11 bases aligning to TRBD2. The CDR3 contains 14 residues. Germline values: CDR1 DFQATT, CDR2 SNEGSKA (reference sequence). V was pared by 6 bases and J by 0 bases, with 4 bases of the junction left unmatched. The CDR3 region has the DNA TGCAGTGCATTAGCGGGAGGGCTCTCCTACGAGCAGTACCTC. Translated, it gives CSALAGGLSYEQYL.

The V call is TRBV27, the J call TRBJ2-2; 7 nucleotides align to TRBD1. J lost 6 bases, V lost 6 bases, and 7 bases had no gene match. CDR1 is MNHEY and CDR2 is SMNVEV in the germline V gene (reference sequence). There are 14 residues in the CDR3. For the CDR3, the DNA is TGTGCCAGCAGGAGGAACAGGGGCCCCGGGGAGCTGTTTTTT. Translated: CASRRNRGPGELFF.

This clonotype came up many times. This sequence joins TRBV7-2 and TRBJ1-1, with D possibly matching TRBD1 (5 bases). The V end was cut by 2 bases, the J end by 1 base, with 8 bases between. The CDR3 extends over 14 amino acids. The germline CDR1 and CDR2 sequences are SGHTA and FQGNSA. CDR3 DNA sequence: TGTGCCAGCAGCTTAATAACAGGGAACACTGAAGCTTTCTTT. Encoded protein: CASSLITGNTEAFF.

This clonotype was found many times. The chain combines TRBV10-3 with TRBJ1-1; D not resolved. The CDR3 is 15 amino acids. V was trimmed by 0 bases and J by 1 base, leaving 9 bases between them. CDR1 is ENHRY and CDR2 is SYGVKD in the germline V gene. The CDR3 DNA is TGTGCCATCAGTGAGTCGAAAGTGACGAACACTGAAGCTTTCTTT. This sequence encodes CAISESKVTNTEAFF.

This clonotype has just a few counts. This chain joins TRBV5-4 and TRBJ2-3; 10 bases line up with TRBD2. The CDR3 has 15 residues. The germline V gene has CDR1 SGHNT and CDR2 YYREEE (reference sequence). Unmatched junction bases numbered 5, after V lost 4 bases and J lost 3 bases. As DNA, the CDR3 is TGTGCCAGCAGCCTGACGGGACTAGCGACAGATACGCAGTATTTT. Translating it yields CASSLTGLATDTQYF.

V usage is TRBV4-1 and J usage is TRBJ1-2; D gene ambiguous. CDR1 and CDR2 from the germline V gene are MGHRA and YSYEKL. V was cut by 0 bases and J by 0 bases, with 11 bases left in between. There are 16 residues in the CDR3. CDR3 sequence: CASSQEVAGTNYGYTF. CDR3 bases: TGCGCCAGCAGCCAAGAAGTGGCAGGTACTAACTATGGCTACACCTTC.

This clonotype occurred many times. This sequence joins TRBV7-9 and TRBJ1-1; D possibly corresponds to TRBD1 (5 bases). V gave up 1 base and J gave up 4 bases, with 10 bases separating them. Per the germline V gene, CDR1 is SEHNR and CDR2 is FQNEAQ (reference sequence). This CDR3 is built from 14 residues. CDR3 protein: CASSLELGVTEAFF. CDR3 in DNA: TGTGCCAGCAGCTTAGAATTGGGGGTCACTGAAGCTTTCTTT.

This clonotype was seen repeatedly, ten times or more. The genes are TRBV12-3 or TRBV12-4 and TRBJ2-2; 7 bases align to TRBD1. Losses at the gene ends were 5 bases for V and 1 base for J; bases not matched to a gene: 4. The CDR3 runs 15 residues. CDR3 sequence reads: CASSPWTGNTGELFF. The CDR3 coding sequence is TGTGCCAGCAGTCCCTGGACAGGGAACACCGGGGAGCTGTTTTTT.

A few counts support this clonotype. The chain is built from TRBV7-2 and TRBJ1-1, with D unclear. Germline values: CDR1 SGHTA, CDR2 FQGNSA. Trimming took 2 bases from V and 9 from J, leaving 10 bases between them. The CDR3 loop spans 12 amino acids. The CDR3: CASSLLSPQAFF. CDR3 nucleotides: TGTGCCAGCAGCTTACTCTCTCCGCAAGCTTTCTTT. Based on the CDR3 plus reference TRBV7-2 and TRBJ1-1, the full variable domain is GAGVSQSPSNKVTEKGKDVELRCDPISGHTALYWYRQSLGQGLEFLIYFQGNSAPDKSGLPSDRFSAERTGGSVSTLTIQRTQQEDSAVYLCASSLLSPQAFFGQGTRLTVV.

This clonotype was counted between two and nine times. The chain uses TRBV9 and TRBJ2-3; tentative D call: TRBD2 (5 bases). This CDR3 spans 14 amino acids. V lost 4 bases and J 2 bases, leaving 11 bases between the germline ends. CDR1 is SGDLS and CDR2 is YYNGEE in the germline V gene. The chain's CDR3 is CASSTEGATDTQYF. The CDR3 region has the DNA TGTGCCAGCAGCACCGAGGGTGCCACAGATACGCAGTATTTT.

J is TRBJ2-3 and V is TRBV24-1; D gene uncertain. Trimming cost V 0 bases and J 3 bases, with 15 bases left between them. Germline CDR1 and CDR2: KGHDR and SFDVKD. CDR3 length equals 17 residues. The CDR3 DNA sequence: TGTGCCACCAGTGATTTGCAAATGGGGTTCGGGACAGATACGCAGTATTTT. Its protein is CATSDLQMGFGTDTQYF.

V is TRBV16 and J is TRBJ1-5; the D is unclear. Trimming took 1 base from V and 0 from J, leaving 10 bases between them. There are 16 residues in the CDR3. In germline, CDR1 is KGHSY, CDR2 FQNENV. CDR3 sequence: CASSQFARTSNQPQHF. Here the CDR3 DNA reads TGTGCCAGCAGCCAATTTGCCAGAACTAGCAATCAGCCCCAGCATTTT.

The V and J genes are TRBV29-1 and TRBJ2-2; unclear D gene. This CDR3 has 14 amino acids. The germline gives CDR1 SQVTM, CDR2 ANQGSEA. V was trimmed by 2 bases and J by 2 bases, leaving 9 bases between them. The CDR3 DNA reads TGCAGCGTTGAACACCGCGGTAACACCGGGGAGCTGTTTTTT. Residues: CSVEHRGNTGELFF.

This clonotype was detected once. The chain combines TRBV18 with TRBJ2-7; D is perhaps TRBD2 (5 bases). Germline V lookup: CDR1 KGHSH, CDR2 LQKENI. This CDR3 is 15 amino acids long. V was trimmed by 3 bases and J by 2 bases, leaving 14 bases between them. In DNA, the CDR3 is TGTGCCAGCTCACCCGGAGTAACTAGAACCTACGAGCAGTACTTC. Amino acids: CASSPGVTRTYEQYF. The full variable domain, completed using reference TRBV18 and TRBJ2-7, is NAGVMQNPRHLVRRRGQEARLRCSPMKGHSHVYWYRQLPEEGLKFMVYLQKENIIDESGMPKERFSAEFPKEGPSILRIQQVVRGDSAAYFCASSPGVTRTYEQYFGPGTRLTVT.